This is a list of T cell receptor beta chains from one sample in a study of control samples from healthy donors and cancer patients. Sequencing was performed with immunoSEQ multiplex PCR; in TCRdb, only in-frame clones are kept and a portion is missing. The sample lists about 120,000 clones, 85% to 90% occurring once. The sequencing sample was made of blood. Source of these receptors: a woman in her 70s in good health. CDR3s include the opening cysteine and the closing phenylalanine or tryptophan. The D gene is left open where the match is weak. Not all rows give a size; the values are once, few, many and, for expanded clones, a class.

clone size	V gene	J gene	D gene	CDR3 protein	CDR3 DNA
.	TRBV7-8	TRBJ1-3	TRBD1	CASSLTGSSGNTIYF	TGTGCCAGCAGCTTGACAGGGAGCTCTGGAAACACCATATATTTT
once	TRBV6-5	TRBJ2-7	.	CASSYDRGYEQYF	TGTGCCAGCAGTTACGATCGGGGGTACGAGCAGTACTTC
.	TRBV29-1	TRBJ1-2	.	CSVEDRVAGYTF	TGCAGCGTTGAAGACAGGGTTGCTGGCTACACCTTC
.	TRBV19	TRBJ2-2	.	CASSLGSGELFF	TGTGCCAGTAGTTTGGGTAGCGGGGAGCTGTTTTTT
.	TRBV6-5	TRBJ1-2	.	CASSLGGGYTF	TGTGCCAGCAGCCTGGGGGGGGGCTACACCTTC
.	TRBV7-6	TRBJ2-2	.	CASSYTGTNTGELFF	TGTGCCAGCAGCTACACAGGGACCAACACCGGGGAGCTGTTTTTT
.	TRBV19	TRBJ2-5	.	CASSIKLGRQETQYF	TGTGCCAGTAGTATTAAACTAGGCCGACAAGAGACCCAGTACTTC
.	TRBV29-1	TRBJ2-7	.	CSVVLVGEQYF	TGCAGCGTTGTCCTGGTAGGCGAGCAGTACTTC
.	TRBV7-8	TRBJ2-5	.	CASSNQQGSQETQYF	TGTGCCAGCAGCAATCAGCAGGGTTCCCAAGAGACCCAGTACTTC
.	TRBV6-6	TRBJ2-3	.	CASSYPGHGTDTQYF	TGTGCCAGCAGTTACCCGGGACACGGGACAGATACGCAGTATTTT
.	TRBV5-4	TRBJ1-4	.	CASSLGPGKNEKLFF	TGTGCCAGCAGCTTGGGACCGGGGAAAAATGAAAAACTGTTTTTT
many	TRBV19	TRBJ1-5	.	CASSMPGYSNQPQHF	TGTGCCAGTAGTATGCCAGGGTATAGCAATCAGCCCCAGCATTTT
.	TRBV2	TRBJ2-1	TRBD2	CASSQGRAGDANEQFF	TGTGCCAGCAGTCAGGGCCGAGCGGGGGACGCAAATGAGCAGTTCTTC
.	TRBV1	TRBJ1-5	.	CTSQTGGRQPQHF	TGCACCAGCCAAACAGGGGGCCGGCAGCCCCAGCATTTT
few	TRBV4-3	TRBJ2-7	.	CASSPEGGVLYEQYF	TGCGCCAGCAGCCCGGAGGGGGGCGTCCTCTACGAGCAGTACTTC
.	TRBV21-1	TRBJ1-4	.	CASSKGWDITPNEKLFF	TGTGCCAGCAGCAAAGGTTGGGACATAACACCGAATGAAAAACTGTTTTTT
.	TRBV19	TRBJ2-3	TRBD2	CASKPSGGGTDTQYF	TGTGCCAGCAAACCTAGCGGGGGAGGCACAGATACGCAGTATTTT
.	TRBV6-5	TRBJ2-1	TRBD2	CASKPKRGDNEQFF	TGTGCCAGCAAACCCAAGCGGGGGGACAATGAGCAGTTCTTC
.	TRBV5-6	TRBJ2-5	TRBD2	CASSPGTKWETQYF	TGTGCCAGCAGTCCAGGGACTAAATGGGAGACCCAGTACTTC
.	TRBV6-7	TRBJ1-2	.	CASNLSVRGGYTF	TGTGCCAGCAACCTCTCCGTCCGAGGCGGCTACACCTTC
.	TRBV6-1	TRBJ2-4	TRBD2	CASSVASGGAKNIQYF	TGTGCCAGCAGTGTAGCTAGCGGGGGAGCCAAAAACATTCAGTACTTC
.	TRBV11-3	TRBJ1-3	.	CASSRGFGGSGNTIYF	TGTGCCAGCAGTAGGGGGTTTGGCGGCTCTGGAAACACCATATATTTT
.	TRBV15	TRBJ2-1	.	CATGTVSYNEQFF	TGTGCCACCGGCACCGTCTCCTACAATGAGCAGTTCTTC
.	TRBV5-1	TRBJ2-3	TRBD2	CASSFSGGGTDTQYF	TGCGCCAGCAGCTTTAGTGGGGGGGGGACAGATACGCAGTATTTT
.	TRBV7-8	TRBJ2-7	.	CASSLEVVSSYEQYF	TGTGCCAGCAGCTTAGAGGTCGTTAGCTCCTACGAGCAGTACTTC
.	TRBV6-1	TRBJ1-1	.	CASSEQYTEAFF	TGTGCCAGCAGTGAACAGTACACTGAAGCTTTCTTT
.	TRBV12-3/TRBV12-4	TRBJ2-4	.	CASSLAGTTIQYF	TGTGCCAGCAGTTTAGCCGGGACGACAATTCAGTACTTC
few	TRBV2	TRBJ1-2	.	CASSDSRNIRGYTF	TGTGCCAGCAGTGACAGTCGAAACATCCGCGGCTACACCTTC
.	TRBV7-9	TRBJ1-5	TRBD1	CASSSNRGGNQPQHF	TGTGCCAGCAGCTCCAACAGGGGCGGCAATCAGCCCCAGCATTTT
.	TRBV7-9	TRBJ1-5	.	CASSSGSQPQHF	TGTGCCAGCAGCTCCGGCTCCCAGCCCCAGCATTTT
.	TRBV3-1/TRBV3-2	TRBJ1-6	.	CASSQRRSSYNSPLHF	TGTGCCAGCAGCCAGCGGCGCAGCTCCTATAATTCACCCCTCCACTTT
.	TRBV6-6	TRBJ2-4	.	CASSSLQTENIQYF	TGTGCCAGCAGTTCTCTCCAGACCGAAAACATTCAGTACTTC
.	TRBV2	TRBJ2-7	TRBD1	CASSERWGTGSYEQYF	TGTGCCAGCAGTGAACGGTGGGGGACAGGGTCCTACGAGCAGTACTTC
.	TRBV21-1	TRBJ2-3	.	CASSKGRWSGTTNTDTQYF	TGTGCCAGCAGCAAAGGACGGTGGTCCGGGACTACCAACACAGATACGCAGTATTTT
.	TRBV3-1/TRBV3-2	TRBJ1-3	TRBD1	CASSQHRDRGNTIYF	TGTGCCAGCAGCCAACACCGGGACAGAGGAAACACCATATATTTT
.	TRBV5-1	TRBJ2-2	TRBD1	CASSPGTGMVGELFF	TGCGCCAGCAGCCCCGGGACAGGGATGGTTGGGGAGCTGTTTTTT
.	TRBV11-3	TRBJ1-6	.	CASSFISYNSPLHF	TGTGCCAGCAGCTTCATCTCCTATAATTCACCCCTCCACTTT
.	TRBV11-3	TRBJ2-3	.	CASSGTSGDTQYF	TGTGCCAGCAGCGGGACCAGTGGCGATACGCAGTATTTT
.	TRBV27	TRBJ1-2	.	CASSPSNYGYTF	TGTGCCAGCAGTCCGTCTAACTATGGCTACACCTTC
.	TRBV30	TRBJ1-1	.	CAYIRENTEAFF	TGTGCCTATATCAGGGAGAACACTGAAGCTTTCTTT
.	TRBV9	TRBJ1-6	TRBD1	CASSATTGSVSPLHF	TGTGCCAGCAGCGCAACGACAGGGTCGGTTTCACCCCTCCACTTT
.	TRBV6-6	TRBJ1-1	.	CASSYTSGDTEAFF	TGTGCCAGCAGTTACACCTCGGGGGACACTGAAGCTTTCTTT
.	TRBV4-1	TRBJ2-1	TRBD2	CASSQERGLGVGNEQFF	TGCGCCAGCAGCCAAGAGCGAGGACTAGGAGTGGGCAATGAGCAGTTCTTC
.	TRBV5-4	TRBJ2-3	.	CASSSDSTTDTQYF	TGTGCCAGCAGCTCGGACAGCACCACAGATACGCAGTATTTT
once	TRBV7-2	TRBJ2-5	TRBD2	CASSFATSGGTETQYF	TGTGCCAGCAGCTTCGCCACTAGCGGGGGGACCGAGACCCAGTACTTC
.	TRBV27	TRBJ2-7	TRBD1	CASSLTGGYEQYF	TGTGCCAGCAGTCTGACAGGGGGCTACGAGCAGTACTTC